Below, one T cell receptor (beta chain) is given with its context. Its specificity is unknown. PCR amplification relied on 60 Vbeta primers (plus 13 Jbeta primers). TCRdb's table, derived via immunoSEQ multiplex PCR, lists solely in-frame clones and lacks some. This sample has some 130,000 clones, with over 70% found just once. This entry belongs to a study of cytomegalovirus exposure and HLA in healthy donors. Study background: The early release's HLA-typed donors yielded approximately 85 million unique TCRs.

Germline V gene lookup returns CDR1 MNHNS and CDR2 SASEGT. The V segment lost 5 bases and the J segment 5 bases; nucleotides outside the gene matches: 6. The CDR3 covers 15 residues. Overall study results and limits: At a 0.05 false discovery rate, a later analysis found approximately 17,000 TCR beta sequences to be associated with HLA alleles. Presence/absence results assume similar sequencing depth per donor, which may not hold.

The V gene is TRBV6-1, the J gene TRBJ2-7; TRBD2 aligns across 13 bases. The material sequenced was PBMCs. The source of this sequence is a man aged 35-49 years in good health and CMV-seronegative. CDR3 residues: CASSTWTSGRHEQYF. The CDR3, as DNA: TGTGCCAGCAGTACCTGGACTAGCGGGAGACACGAGCAGTACTTC.